This is a list of T cell receptor beta chains from one sample in a study of cytomegalovirus exposure and HLA in healthy donors. Libraries were prepared by immunoSEQ multiplex PCR; TCRdb keeps only in-frame clonotypes and omits some of them. Of 100,000 or so clones in the sample, around 76% are singletons; the top ten hold 3% to 4%. The sample comprised PBMCs. These receptors were collected from a woman aged 45-65 years in good health and CMV-seropositive. Both conserved end residues are part of each CDR3. D genes are given only for firm matches. Clone size is shown for a subset of rows, as once, few, many or a class of expanded clone.

abundance: -
j_gene: TRBJ1-4
v_gene: TRBV10-3
d_gene: TRBD1
CDR3aa: CAISETGTGREATNEKLFF
CDR3nt: TGTGCCATCAGTGAGACCGGGACAGGGAGGGAAGCAACTAATGAAAAACTGTTTTTT

abundance: -
j_gene: TRBJ1-1
v_gene: TRBV5-8
d_gene: -
CDR3aa: CATGTGLVLLNTEAFF
CDR3nt: TGTGCCACCGGAACAGGGTTAGTTTTGTTGAACACTGAAGCTTTCTTT

abundance: once
j_gene: TRBJ1-3
v_gene: TRBV7-9
d_gene: -
CDR3aa: CASSLNPGYSGNTIYF
CDR3nt: TGTGCCAGCAGCTTAAATCCAGGCTACTCTGGAAACACCATATATTTT

abundance: once
j_gene: TRBJ2-3
v_gene: TRBV6-4
d_gene: TRBD1
CDR3aa: CVSSKTGARADTQYF
CDR3nt: TGTGTCAGCAGTAAGACAGGGGCTCGGGCAGATACGCAGTATTTT

abundance: -
j_gene: TRBJ1-3
v_gene: TRBV25-1
d_gene: -
CDR3aa: CASSEYIDNLGNTIYF
CDR3nt: TGTGCCAGCAGTGAATATATAGACAACCTCGGAAACACCATATATTTT

abundance: -
j_gene: TRBJ2-7
v_gene: TRBV13
d_gene: -
CDR3aa: CASSRRSDEQYF
CDR3nt: TGTGCCAGCAGCCGCCGCAGCGACGAGCAGTACTTC

abundance: -
j_gene: TRBJ2-3
v_gene: TRBV6-5
d_gene: TRBD2
CDR3aa: CAARGSGDQGTQYF
CDR3nt: TGTGCCGCCCGGGGTAGCGGGGACCAGGGTACGCAGTATTTT

abundance: -
j_gene: TRBJ2-7
v_gene: TRBV5-4
d_gene: TRBD2
CDR3aa: CASSLRGGGGEQYF
CDR3nt: TGTGCCAGCAGCTTGAGGGGTGGGGGGGGCGAGCAGTACTTC

abundance: -
j_gene: TRBJ2-2
v_gene: TRBV27
d_gene: -
CDR3aa: CASSFSINTGELFF
CDR3nt: TGTGCCAGCAGTTTTTCCATTAACACCGGGGAGCTGTTTTTT

abundance: -
j_gene: TRBJ1-2
v_gene: TRBV10-2
d_gene: -
CDR3aa: CASSESGQGGNYGYTF
CDR3nt: TGCGCCAGCAGTGAGTCGGGGCAGGGAGGGAACTATGGCTACACCTTC

abundance: -
j_gene: TRBJ2-7
v_gene: TRBV2
d_gene: -
CDR3aa: CASSVSYEQYF
CDR3nt: TGTGCCAGCAGTGTATCCTACGAGCAGTACTTC

abundance: -
j_gene: TRBJ2-1
v_gene: TRBV6-1
d_gene: TRBD2
CDR3aa: CASGLVYNEQFF
CDR3nt: TGTGCCAGCGGACTAGTCTACAATGAGCAGTTCTTC

abundance: once
j_gene: TRBJ1-1
v_gene: TRBV5-5
d_gene: -
CDR3aa: CASSQGPGLGNTEAFF
CDR3nt: TGTGCCAGCAGCCAGGGCCCAGGACTAGGGAACACTGAAGCTTTCTTT

abundance: -
j_gene: TRBJ2-7
v_gene: TRBV11-2
d_gene: -
CDR3aa: CASSLGRGHYEQYF
CDR3nt: TGTGCCAGCAGCTTAGGCAGAGGGCACTACGAGCAGTACTTC

abundance: -
j_gene: TRBJ2-5
v_gene: TRBV2
d_gene: -
CDR3aa: CASPQGVGVEETQYF
CDR3nt: TGTGCCAGCCCCCAAGGAGTAGGGGTAGAAGAGACCCAGTACTTC

abundance: -
j_gene: TRBJ1-1
v_gene: TRBV27
d_gene: -
CDR3aa: CASSRVNTEAFF
CDR3nt: TGTGCCAGCAGTCGGGTGAACACTGAAGCTTTCTTT

abundance: once
j_gene: TRBJ1-5
v_gene: TRBV7-9
d_gene: -
CDR3aa: CASSLAGRDNQPQHF
CDR3nt: TGTGCCAGCAGCTTAGCGGGGAGGGATAATCAGCCCCAGCATTTT

abundance: -
j_gene: TRBJ1-5
v_gene: TRBV15
d_gene: -
CDR3aa: CATSRDGRSQQPQHF
CDR3nt: TGTGCCACCAGCAGAGATGGGCGTTCGCAACAGCCCCAGCATTTT

abundance: -
j_gene: TRBJ1-2
v_gene: TRBV13
d_gene: TRBD1
CDR3aa: CASSPGTGQSYGYTF
CDR3nt: TGTGCCAGCAGCCCAGGGACAGGGCAGAGCTATGGCTACACCTTC

abundance: -
j_gene: TRBJ2-7
v_gene: TRBV29-1
d_gene: -
CDR3aa: CSVEGGQFYEQYF
CDR3nt: TGCAGCGTTGAAGGTGGACAGTTCTACGAGCAGTACTTC

abundance: -
j_gene: TRBJ2-1
v_gene: TRBV6-6
d_gene: TRBD1
CDR3aa: CASIPDRSYNEQFF
CDR3nt: TGTGCCAGCATTCCGGACAGGTCCTACAATGAGCAGTTCTTC

abundance: -
j_gene: TRBJ2-7
v_gene: TRBV28
d_gene: TRBD1
CDR3aa: CASSLLDRAREQYF
CDR3nt: TGTGCCAGCAGTTTATTAGACAGGGCACGCGAGCAGTACTTC

abundance: -
j_gene: TRBJ2-2
v_gene: TRBV19
d_gene: TRBD2
CDR3aa: CASRPSGSGTGELFF
CDR3nt: TGTGCCAGTAGGCCTAGCGGGAGCGGCACCGGGGAGCTGTTTTTT

abundance: -
j_gene: TRBJ2-7
v_gene: TRBV11-1
d_gene: -
CDR3aa: CASSLGAVYEQYF
CDR3nt: TGTGCCAGCAGCTTGGGGGCGGTCTACGAGCAGTACTTC

abundance: once
j_gene: TRBJ2-7
v_gene: TRBV11-2
d_gene: -
CDR3aa: CASSLGEDYEQYF
CDR3nt: TGTGCCAGCAGCTTAGGGGAGGACTACGAGCAGTACTTC

abundance: -
j_gene: TRBJ2-7
v_gene: TRBV7-3
d_gene: -
CDR3aa: CASSQGGGYEQYF
CDR3nt: TGTGCCAGCTCCCAAGGGGGGGGATACGAGCAGTACTTC

abundance: -
j_gene: TRBJ1-2
v_gene: TRBV7-3
d_gene: -
CDR3aa: CASSLTRGGGYTF
CDR3nt: TGTGCCAGCAGCTTAACTAGGGGTGGGGGCTACACCTTC